The rows below give T cell receptor beta chains drawn from one sample of a study of blood T cells in healthy people across ages. MiXCR, run by TCRdb on the 5' RACE reads, gives a single entry per CDR3 protein. This table has around 1,500,000 distinct CDR3 sequences, under 30% appearing once. Sequenced input: blood. The receptors were gathered from a woman aged 30 to 39 in good health. CDR3s include the opening cysteine and the closing phenylalanine or tryptophan. D genes are given only for firm matches. Where a row states a size, it is once, few, many or the class of an expanded clone; other rows omit it.

clone size,J gene,D gene,V gene,CDR3 length,CDR3 DNA,CDR3 protein
NA,TRBJ2-3,TRBD2,TRBV7-8,15,TGTGCCAGCAGACCAACTAGCGGGAGTGCAGATACGCAGTATTTT,CASRPTSGSADTQYF
NA,TRBJ2-7,NA,TRBV18,15,TGTGCCAGCTCACCACGGGCAGAGAGGGGCTACGAGCAGTACTTC,CASSPRAERGYEQYF
few,TRBJ2-1,TRBD1,TRBV5-1,15,TGCGCCAGCAGCTCTACCGGGACAGGGGGCAGTGGGCAGTTCTTC,CASSSTGTGGSGQFF
many,TRBJ2-7,NA,TRBV10-3,14,TGTGCCATCAGGGCTAACAGGGAGGACTACGAGCAGTACTTC,CAIRANREDYEQYF
NA,TRBJ2-1,TRBD1,TRBV15,17,TGTGCCACCAGCAGAGGCCGAGAGGGGGCCCGGAGGAATGAGCAGTTCTTC,CATSRGREGARRNEQFF
NA,TRBJ1-2,TRBD1,TRBV28,15,TGTGCCAGCACCACCGTCGGGACAGGGAACGATGGCTACACCTTC,CASTTVGTGNDGYTF
few,TRBJ1-5,NA,TRBV2,14,TGTGCCAGCAGTGGAAACAGCATCAATCAGCCCCAGCATTTT,CASSGNSINQPQHF
few,TRBJ2-5,NA,TRBV5-1,15,TGCGCCAGCAGCTTGAAGTTGGAGGGGCAAGAGACCCAGTACTTC,CASSLKLEGQETQYF
NA,TRBJ1-2,NA,TRBV6-5,15,TGTGCCAGCAGTTACTCACGATGGGGAACCTATGGCTACACCTTC,CASSYSRWGTYGYTF
NA,TRBJ2-7,NA,TRBV27,14,TGTGCCAGCAGGCGGAGAGGTGGGGCCTACGAGCAGTACTTC,CASRRRGGAYEQYF
NA,TRBJ2-5,TRBD2,TRBV7-2,15,TGTGCCAGCAGCTTAGTGGTTAGCGGGAGAAATGAGCAGTACTTC,CASSLVVSGRNEQYF
many,TRBJ2-1,TRBD2,TRBV29-1,18,TGCAGCTTAGAAATGCGGACTAGCGGTTTGAGCTCCTACAATGAGCAGTTCTTC,CSLEMRTSGLSSYNEQFF
NA,TRBJ2-5,NA,TRBV7-2,14,TGTGCCAGCAGCCAGGGACTGCATCAAGAGACCCAGTACTTC,CASSQGLHQETQYF
NA,TRBJ2-3,NA,TRBV15,17,TGTGCCACCAGCTCGTCAGGGGGACTACCTTACACAGATACGCAGTATTTT,CATSSSGGLPYTDTQYF
few,TRBJ2-7,TRBD2,TRBV6-5,14,TGTGCCAGCATGACCGGGCTAGCGGGGGACGAGCAGTACTTC,CASMTGLAGDEQYF
NA,TRBJ2-1,NA,TRBV14,14,TGTGCCAGCAGCCAATTTAGCGGCCTTAATGAGCAGTTCTTC,CASSQFSGLNEQFF
few,TRBJ1-5,TRBD1,TRBV9,15,TGTGCCAGCAGCGCCGGGACAGAGAACAATCAGCCCCAGCATTTT,CASSAGTENNQPQHF
NA,TRBJ2-1,NA,TRBV14,12,TGTGCCAGCAGCCATTATAACAATGAGCAGTTCTTC,CASSHYNNEQFF
NA,TRBJ2-1,TRBD2,TRBV9,16,TGTGCCAGCAGCCCCGAAGGACTAGCGGGAGGTTTCGGGCAGTTCTTC,CASSPEGLAGGFGQFF
NA,TRBJ2-5,TRBD2,TRBV12-3/TRBV12-4,17,TGTGCCAGCACCCCGGCGGGGGTAGCGGGGTTCGGGGAGACCCAGTACTTC,CASTPAGVAGFGETQYF
many,TRBJ2-5,NA,TRBV5-1,14,TGCGCCAGCAGCTTGGTAGGGAATAAAGAGACCCAGTACTTC,CASSLVGNKETQYF
few,TRBJ2-5,NA,TRBV20-1,13,TGCAGTGCCACCACCCCCAGGGGAGAGACCCAGTACTTC,CSATTPRGETQYF
few,TRBJ2-7,TRBD2,TRBV20-1,15,TGCAGTGCAAATCCTAGCGGGAGAGGATCCCACGAGCAGTACTTC,CSANPSGRGSHEQYF
few,TRBJ2-7,TRBD1,TRBV6-6,16,TGTGCCAGCAGTTACGACCTGACAGGGGCGTCCTACGAGCAGTACTTC,CASSYDLTGASYEQYF
many,TRBJ1-6,NA,TRBV15,15,TGTGCCACCAGCAGAGATAGAGGTTCGACTTCACCCCTCCACTTT,CATSRDRGSTSPLHF
few,TRBJ2-3,TRBD2,TRBV25-1,17,TGTGCCAGCGGGACGGTTGGACTAGCGGGGGGGACAGATACGCAGTATTTT,CASGTVGLAGGTDTQYF
few,TRBJ2-7,TRBD1,TRBV6-5,14,TGTGCCAGCAGAGGGACAGGGGGTCTCCACGAGCAGTACTTC,CASRGTGGLHEQYF
NA,TRBJ2-1,TRBD2,TRBV5-1,16,TGCGCCAGCAGCCGCCTGGGAGGGCGCTCCTACAATGAGCAGTTCTTC,CASSRLGGRSYNEQFF
NA,TRBJ1-5,NA,TRBV6-1,13,TGTGCCAGCAGTGAAGAGCGGAATCAGCCCCAGCATTTT,CASSEERNQPQHF
NA,TRBJ1-4,TRBD1,TRBV6-1,16,TGTGCCAGCCAGTGGAATGTCGCAGGGGGTAATGAAAAACTGTTTTTT,CASQWNVAGGNEKLFF
few,TRBJ2-1,TRBD1,TRBV7-9,15,TGTGCCAGCAGCGAGGGACAGGGGATTAACAATGAGCAGTTCTTC,CASSEGQGINNEQFF
NA,TRBJ2-2,TRBD1,TRBV10-2,14,TGCGCCAGCACCGTGACAGGGAGCATCGGGGAGCTGGTTTTT,CASTVTGSIGELVF